These 17 T cell receptor beta chains came from one sample sequenced in a study of blood T cell repertoires in COVID-19 (dated by TCRdb to the early 2020s). The protocol used for the library was the immunoSEQ multiplex PCR assay. Entries here come from immuneACCESS through TCRdb and include only in-frame sequences with V and J called. Some clones fail to appear in such tables; in the studies checked, an unresolved V gene covers under half of the shortfall, and the cause of the remainder is unknown. The sample has about 130,000 clones on record, more than 70% of them singletons. The ten largest clones add up to 1.5% to 2% of the sample. Sequencing used peripheral blood. These receptors all stem from a man aged 65 to 85 with acute or convalescent COVID-19.

CDR3 in DNA: TGTGCCAGCAGTTATGGGGGGTTTGGGACCCAGTACTTC. Amino acid sequence: CASSYGGFGTQYF. V is TRBV6-5 and J is TRBJ2-5, with a tentative D call TRBD2 (6 bases). V lost 3 bases and J lost 7, with 12 bases in between. CDR3 length equals 13 residues. CDR1 is MNHEY and CDR2 is SVGAGI in the germline V gene.

V gene TRBV5-1 combines with J gene TRBJ2-2; a weak D match, TRBD1 (5 bases). Trimming removed 8 bases at V and 2 bases at J, with 10 bases between. The germline CDR1 and CDR2 sequences are SGHRS and YFSETQ. The CDR3 is 13 amino acids. CDR3 in amino acids: CASLQANTGELFF. Written as DNA, the CDR3 is TGCGCCAGTTTACAGGCTAACACCGGGGAGCTGTTTTTT.

The rearrangement uses TRBV29-1 and TRBJ1-2, with 10 bases aligning to TRBD1. The V segment lost 6 bases and the J segment 8 bases; nucleotides outside the gene matches: 9. Germline V gene sequence: CDR1 SQVTM, CDR2 ANQGSEA. The CDR3 runs 13 residues. CDR3 residues: CSVGQGGVWGYTF. The DNA of the CDR3 is TGCAGCGTCGGACAGGGGGGAGTGTGGGGCTACACCTTC.

This clone occurred a few times. This chain joins TRBV7-2 and TRBJ1-2; D possibly corresponds to TRBD1 (5 bases). With 6 bases removed from V and 3 bases from J, the gap between germline ends came to 23 bases. This CDR3 has 17 residues. Germline V gene lookup returns CDR1 SGHTA and CDR2 FQGNSA. CDR3 DNA sequence: TGTGCCAGCAGGGGGGGGAGTCCGGTCCGCTTGGACTATGGCTACACCTTC. It codes for CASRGGSPVRLDYGYTF.

The rearrangement joins TRBV28 to TRBJ1-2; the match to TRBD1 covers 7 bases. J lost 4 bases, V lost 6 bases, and 8 bases had no gene match. The CDR3 loop spans 14 amino acids. Germline CDR1 reads MDHEN; CDR2 reads SYDVKM. CDR3 DNA sequence: TGTGCCAGCAGACCAGTGACAGGGATCTATGGCTACACCTTC. Translating it yields CASRPVTGIYGYTF.

The chain recombines TRBV6-1 with TRBJ1-2, with D tentatively TRBD1 (5 bases). The germline V gene encodes CDR1 MNHNS and CDR2 SASEGT. CDR3 size: 15 residues. Trimming pared 1 base from V and 3 bases from J, leaving 12 bases between. CDR3 protein: CASSEGPGEYYGYTF. In DNA form, the CDR3 reads TGTGCCAGCAGTGAAGGGCCGGGGGAATACTATGGCTACACCTTC.

V is TRBV6-1 and J is TRBJ1-5; no firm D call. CDR1 is MNHNS and CDR2 is SASEGT in the germline V gene. Trimming shortened V by 1 base and J by 2 bases, and 6 bases separated the two germline ends. The CDR3 length is 14 residues. The CDR3 region is CASSEGGGNQPQHF. As DNA, the CDR3 is TGTGCCAGCAGTGAAGGAGGTGGCAATCAGCCCCAGCATTTT.

The chain couples TRBV11-2 to TRBJ1-6, with 8 bases aligning to TRBD1. CDR1 is SGHAT, CDR2 FQNNGV, per germline. The CDR3 runs 16 residues. Unmatched junction bases numbered 4, after V lost 3 bases and J lost 3 bases. The CDR3 loop reads CASSFLDRGYNSPLHF. The CDR3 DNA sequence: TGTGCCAGCAGCTTCCTTGACAGGGGCTATAATTCACCCCTCCACTTT.

The rearrangement uses TRBV20-1 and TRBJ1-2, with 8 bases lining up with TRBD1. CDR3 size: 11 residues. Trimming cost V 5 bases and J 7 bases; bases outside gene matches: 3. Germline CDR1 and CDR2: DFQATT and SNEGSKA (reference sequence). Here the CDR3 DNA reads TGCAGTGCTGTCGACAGGGGTGGCTACACCTTC. Its protein product is CSAVDRGGYTF.

This clone came up a few times. This chain uses TRBV2 with TRBJ1-1, with TRBD1 matching over 7 bases. The CDR3 has 12 amino acids. Germline CDR1 is SNHLY and CDR2 is FYNNEI. The V gene end was trimmed by 5 bases and the J gene end by 12 bases; junction bases not matched to a gene: 9. The CDR3 region is CASSLGQLETFF. CDR3 coding DNA: TGTGCCAGCAGTTTGGGACAGTTGGAGACTTTCTTT.

J is TRBJ1-2 and V is TRBV6-6, with TRBD1 identical over 7 bases. This CDR3 is built from 16 residues. V lost 2 bases and J lost 3; bases outside the gene matches: 9. Germline CDR1 MNHNY, CDR2 SVGAGI (reference sequence). CDR3 sequence (DNA): TGTGCCAGCAGTTACCCTCCCACAGGGGAGGACTATGGCTACACCTTC. Protein: CASSYPPTGEDYGYTF.

V gene TRBV3-1 (or the pseudogene TRBV3-2) combines with J gene TRBJ1-5; D might be TRBD1 (6 bases). The germline CDR1 and CDR2 sequences are LGHDT and YNNKEL (reference sequence). The CDR3 covers 12 residues. Trimming stripped 4 bases from V and 6 bases from J, with 7 bases between. The CDR3 sequence is CASSLGAQPQHF. The CDR3 DNA reads TGTGCCAGCAGCCTGGGGGCTCAGCCCCAGCATTTT.

In the case of this clone: A read error may account for a junction end that differs from germline. This rearrangement joins TRBV6-1 to TRBJ2-1, with 10 bases fitting TRBD1. The length of the CDR3 is 16 residues. Germline V gene sequence: CDR1 MNHNS, CDR2 SASEGT. The chain's CDR3 is CVSSDLTGGKINEQFF. The CDR3 DNA is TGTGTCAGCAGTGACTTGACAGGGGGCAAGATCAATGAGCAGTTCTTC.

The rearrangement links TRBV7-9 to TRBJ1-1; the D gene is possibly TRBD1 (5 bases). V was trimmed by 6 bases and J by 7 bases, leaving 15 bases between them. The germline V gene has CDR1 SEHNR and CDR2 FQNEAQ (reference sequence). The CDR3 runs 13 residues. DNA of the CDR3: TGTGCCAGCAGTTCCCTGTGGGGCATTGAAGCTTTCTTT. Translation gives CASSSLWGIEAFF.

This clone was seen only a few times. The rearrangement joins TRBV6-5 to TRBJ1-4; D is uncertain. With 2 bases removed from V and 5 bases from J, the gap between germline ends came to 9 bases. This CDR3 has 14 amino acids. Germline V lookup: CDR1 MNHEY, CDR2 SVGAGI. CDR3 region: CASSYGQANEKLFF. In nucleotides, the CDR3 is TGTGCCAGCAGTTACGGGCAGGCGAATGAAAAACTGTTTTTT.

The chain combines TRBV5-1 with TRBJ2-1; TRBD2 matches 7 bases. The trim removed 4 bases at V and 7 bases at J, leaving 5 bases unmatched. The CDR3 sequence is 13 residues long. Per the germline V gene, CDR1 is SGHRS and CDR2 is YFSETQ. CDR3 DNA: TGCGCCAGCAGCGGAGCGGGAAGGAATGAGCAGTTCTTC. Translating gives CASSGAGRNEQFF. Variable domain in full (rest from reference TRBV5-1 and TRBJ2-1): KAGVTQTPRYLIKTRGQQVTLSCSPISGHRSVSWYQQTPGQGLQFLFEYFSETQRNKGNFPGRFSGRQFSNSRSEMNVSTLELGDSALYLCASSGAGRNEQFFGPGTRLTVL.

The rearrangement links TRBV5-1 to TRBJ1-2; D may be TRBD1 (6 bases). Trimming left V 4 bases short and J 8 bases short, with 18 bases between. Germline V lookup: CDR1 SGHRS, CDR2 YFSETQ. This CDR3 is 14 amino acids long. CDR3 amino acids: CASSPGGGREGYTF. CDR3 nucleotides: TGCGCCAGCAGCCCTGGCGGGGGGCGAGAGGGCTACACCTTC. The variable domain in full, completed from reference TRBV5-1 and TRBJ1-2, reads KAGVTQTPRYLIKTRGQQVTLSCSPISGHRSVSWYQQTPGQGLQFLFEYFSETQRNKGNFPGRFSGRQFSNSRSEMNVSTLELGDSALYLCASSPGGGREGYTFGSGTRLTVV.